This entry concerns a single T cell receptor beta chain. The protocol was immunoSEQ multiplex PCR, while the TCRdb copy is restricted to in-frame clones and leaves out a portion. The data contain tens of thousands of clones, approximately 92% of them singletons. These data belong to a study of OX40 agonist ivuxolimab in advanced cancers. V dropped 2 bases and J dropped 4 bases, with 8 bases sitting between them. Per germline, CDR1 SNHLY and CDR2 FYNNEI. The CDR3 is 13 residues long. The TCR comes from an adult with an advanced solid tumor such as melanoma, head and neck, liver or kidney cancer. The sequencing used CD4+ or CD8+ T cells sorted from blood, collected in a trial of the OX40 agonist ivuxolimab. The J gene is TRBJ1-1, the V gene TRBV2, with D maybe TRBD1 (5 bases). The CDR3 DNA reads as TGTGCCAGCAGTGAACAGGGTGGCACTGAAGCTTTCTTT. It translates to CASSEQGGTEAFF.